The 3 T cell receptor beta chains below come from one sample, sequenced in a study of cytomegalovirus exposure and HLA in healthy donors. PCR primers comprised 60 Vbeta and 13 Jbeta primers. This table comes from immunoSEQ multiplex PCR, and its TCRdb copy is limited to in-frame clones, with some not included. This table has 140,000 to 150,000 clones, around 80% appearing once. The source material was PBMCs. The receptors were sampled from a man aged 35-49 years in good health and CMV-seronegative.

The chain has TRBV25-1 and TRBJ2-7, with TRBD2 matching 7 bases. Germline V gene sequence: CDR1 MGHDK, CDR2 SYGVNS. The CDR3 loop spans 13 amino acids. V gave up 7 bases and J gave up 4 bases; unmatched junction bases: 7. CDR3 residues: CASKRGGSYEQYF. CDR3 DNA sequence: TGTGCCAGCAAAAGGGGAGGGAGTTACGAGCAGTACTTC.

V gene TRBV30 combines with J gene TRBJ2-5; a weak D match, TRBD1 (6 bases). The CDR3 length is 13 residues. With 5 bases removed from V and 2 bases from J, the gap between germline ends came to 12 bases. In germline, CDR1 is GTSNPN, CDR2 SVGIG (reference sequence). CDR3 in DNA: TGTGCCTGGTTAGGACAGTCACAAGAGACCCAGTACTTC. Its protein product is CAWLGQSQETQYF.

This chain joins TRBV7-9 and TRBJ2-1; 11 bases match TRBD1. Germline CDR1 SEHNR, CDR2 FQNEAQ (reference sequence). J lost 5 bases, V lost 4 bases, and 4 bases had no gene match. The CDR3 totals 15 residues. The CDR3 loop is CASSWGQGVNNEQFF. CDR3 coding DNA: TGTGCCAGCAGCTGGGGACAGGGGGTAAACAATGAGCAGTTCTTC.